This T cell receptor (beta chain) was recovered during a study of blood T cell repertoires in COVID-19. The table came from immunoSEQ multiplex PCR; TCRdb's copy has only in-frame clones and leaves some out. The table shows approximately 49,000 clones, with 82% occurring only once. The germline CDR1 and CDR2 sequences are SGHDN and FVKESK. The CDR3 extends over 13 amino acids. Trimming removed 1 base at V and 10 bases at J, with 13 bases between. The TCR comes from a woman aged 55-70 years with acute or convalescent COVID-19. What was sequenced was peripheral blood. J is TRBJ1-1 and V is TRBV14; tentative D call: TRBD1 (5 bases). CDR3 sequence: CASSQGQGHRAFF. CDR3 in DNA: TGTGCCAGCAGCCAAGGGCAGGGCCATCGAGCTTTCTTT. The full variable domain, its missing parts supplied by reference TRBV14 and TRBJ1-1, is EAGVTQFPSHSVIEKGQTVTLRCDPISGHDNLYWYRRVMGKEIKFLLHFVKESKQDESGMPNNRFLAERTGGTYSTLKVQPAELEDSGVYFCASSQGQGHRAFFGQGTRLTVV.